Following are 7 T cell receptor beta chains from one sample sequenced in a study of immune evolution from preneoplasia to lung adenocarcinoma. Libraries were prepared by immunoSEQ multiplex PCR; TCRdb keeps only in-frame clonotypes and omits some of them. The sample shows roughly 5,400 clones, approximately 86% of them seen only once. Sequencing was carried out using FFPE invasive lung adenocarcinoma tissue. The receptors stem from a person aged 50 to 70 with lung adenocarcinoma.

The chain joins TRBV12-5 to TRBJ2-7; D is perhaps TRBD2 (6 bases). V lost 9 bases and J lost 2, with 11 bases in between. This CDR3 comprises 12 residues. The germline V gene encodes CDR1 LGHNT and CDR2 FRNRAP. CDR3 bases: TGTGCTAGACCGGGACTGCCCTACGAGCAGTACTTC. As protein: CARPGLPYEQYF. The entire variable domain, with the rest obtained from reference TRBV12-5 and TRBJ2-7, is as follows: DARVTQTPRHKVTEMGQEVTMRCQPILGHNTVFWYRQTMMQGLELLAYFRNRAPLDDSGMPKDRFSAEMPDATLATLKIQPSEPRDSAVYFCARPGLPYEQYFGPGTRLTVT.

The chain combines TRBV6-4 with TRBJ2-1, with 9 bases that match TRBD2. This CDR3 is built from 15 residues. CDR1 is MRHNA and CDR2 is SNTAGT in the germline V gene. V lost 5 bases, J lost 5 bases, and 7 bases stayed unmatched. CDR3 residues: CASSTYSGSHNEQFF. As DNA, the CDR3 is TGTGCCAGCAGTACTTATAGCGGGAGTCACAATGAGCAGTTCTTC.

The chain carries TRBV30 and TRBJ2-7, with a weak D call TRBD1 (5 bases). Per germline, CDR1 GTSNPN and CDR2 SVGIG (reference sequence). Between the trimmed V and J ends, which lost 1 base and 4 bases, there was a span of 8 bases. This CDR3 contains 12 residues. DNA of the CDR3: TGTGCCTGGAGTGGGCCAGGGTACGAGCAGTACTTC. Its protein is CAWSGPGYEQYF. The full variable domain, in which reference TRBV30 and TRBJ2-7 provide the parts outside the CDR3, is SQTIHQWPATLVQPVGSPLSLECTVEGTSNPNLYWYRQAAGRGLQLLFYSVGIGQISSEVPQNLSASRPQDRQFILSSKKLLLSDSGFYLCAWSGPGYEQYFGPGTRLTVT.

V gene TRBV21-1 combines with J gene TRBJ1-5; the DNA was not used to check the table's D call, TRBD1. TRBV21-1 is an annotated pseudogene. The CDR3 is 15 residues long. CDR3 residues: CASSTGTGSNQPQHF. The CDR3 DNA sequence: TGTGCCAGCAGCACAGGGACAGGCAGCAATCAGCCCCAGCATTTT.

The J gene is TRBJ2-2, the V gene TRBV30; D remains ambiguous. Between the trimmed V and J ends, which lost 3 bases and 7 bases, there was a span of 9 bases. This CDR3 comprises 12 residues. Germline V gene lookup returns CDR1 GTSNPN and CDR2 SVGIG (reference sequence). The CDR3 sequence: CAWSLPVGELFF. CDR3 sequence (DNA): TGTGCCTGGAGCTTACCGGTCGGGGAGCTGTTTTTT.

This clone showed up just a few times. V and J are TRBV4-1 and TRBJ2-3, with TRBD2 matching 10 bases. CDR3 length: 19 amino acids. Losses at the gene ends were 5 bases for V and 0 bases for J; bases not matched to a gene: 14. Germline CDR1 is MGHRA and CDR2 is YSYEKL. The CDR3 bases are TGCGCCAGCAGCATAAGGACCGACCTAGCGGGGGCTAGCACAGATACGCAGTATTTT. Amino acids: CASSIRTDLAGASTDTQYF.

This clone was seen once. The rearrangement joins TRBV30 to TRBJ1-4; TRBD1 agrees at 7 bases. CDR1 is GTSNPN and CDR2 is SVGIG in the germline V gene (reference sequence). V was clipped by 8 bases and J by 4 bases; unmatched bases: 7. This CDR3 has 13 residues. CDR3: CAGQDRLNEKLFF. The CDR3 DNA reads as TGTGCCGGCCAGGACAGGCTTAATGAAAAACTGTTTTTT.